This T cell receptor beta chain appears in the sequencing data of a study of cytomegalovirus exposure and HLA in healthy donors. Profiling relied on immunoSEQ multiplex PCR, and the TCRdb table lists in-frame clones only, not all of them. The repertoire holds some 270,000 clones, with 80% to 90% as singletons. Trimming took 4 bases from V and 2 from J, leaving 12 bases between them. This CDR3 region has 14 residues. From germline, CDR1 is GTSNPN and CDR2 SVGIG (reference sequence). Sequenced sample: PBMCs. The chain employs TRBV30 and TRBJ1-5; TRBD1 might be the D (6 bases). The sequence was collected from a young woman in good health and CMV-seronegative. CDR3 loop: CAWTQGRGNQPQHF. The CDR3 nucleotides read TGTGCCTGGACACAGGGCAGGGGCAATCAGCCCCAGCATTTT.